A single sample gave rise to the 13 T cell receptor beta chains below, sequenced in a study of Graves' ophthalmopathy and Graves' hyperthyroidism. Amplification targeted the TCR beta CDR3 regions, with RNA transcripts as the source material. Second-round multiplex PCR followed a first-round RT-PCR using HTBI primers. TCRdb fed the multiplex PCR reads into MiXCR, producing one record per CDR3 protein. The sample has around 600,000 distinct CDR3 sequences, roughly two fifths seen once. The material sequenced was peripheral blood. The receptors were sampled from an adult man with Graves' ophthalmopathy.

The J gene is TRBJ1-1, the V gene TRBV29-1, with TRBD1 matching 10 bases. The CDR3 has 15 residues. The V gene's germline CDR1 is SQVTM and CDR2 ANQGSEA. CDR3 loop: CSPRTGGNMNTEAFF. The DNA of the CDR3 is TGCAGTCCCAGGACAGGGGGTAACATGAACACTGAAGCTTTCTTT.

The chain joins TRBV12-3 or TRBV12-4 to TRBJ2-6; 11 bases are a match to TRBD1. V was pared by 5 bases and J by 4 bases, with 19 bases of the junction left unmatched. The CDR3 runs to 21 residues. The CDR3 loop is CASSQYTLRDRGSSGANVLTF. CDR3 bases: TGTGCCAGCAGTCAGTACACCCTCCGGGACAGGGGGTCGTCGGGGGCCAACGTCCTGACTTTC.

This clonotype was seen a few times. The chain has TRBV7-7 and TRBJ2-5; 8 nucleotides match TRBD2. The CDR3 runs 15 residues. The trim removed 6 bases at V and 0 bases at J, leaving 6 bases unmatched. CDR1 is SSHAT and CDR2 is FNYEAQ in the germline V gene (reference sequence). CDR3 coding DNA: TGTGCCAGCAGTGAGGGAGCGGGGGACCAAGAGACCCAGTACTTC. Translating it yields CASSEGAGDQETQYF.

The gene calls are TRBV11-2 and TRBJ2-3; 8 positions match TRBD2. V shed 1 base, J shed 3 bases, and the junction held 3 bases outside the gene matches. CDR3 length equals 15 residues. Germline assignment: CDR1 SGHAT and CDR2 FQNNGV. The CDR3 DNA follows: TGTGCCAGCAGCTTAGTCGGGGGGGGGACAGATACGCAGTATTTT. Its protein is CASSLVGGGTDTQYF.

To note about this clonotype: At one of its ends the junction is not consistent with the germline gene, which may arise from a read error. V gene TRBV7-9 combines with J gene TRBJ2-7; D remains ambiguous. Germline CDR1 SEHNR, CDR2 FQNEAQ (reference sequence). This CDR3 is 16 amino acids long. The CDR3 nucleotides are TGCGCCAGCAGCCAAGAGAGGTCAGGCAATTCCTACGAGCAGTACTTC. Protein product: CASSQERSGNSYEQYF.

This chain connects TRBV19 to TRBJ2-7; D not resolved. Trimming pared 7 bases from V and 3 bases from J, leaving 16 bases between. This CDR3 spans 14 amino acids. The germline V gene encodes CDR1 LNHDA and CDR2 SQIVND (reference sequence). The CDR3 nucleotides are TGTGCCAGTAAGTTGACTGCAGGAATCTACGAGCAGTACTTC. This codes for CASKLTAGIYEQYF.

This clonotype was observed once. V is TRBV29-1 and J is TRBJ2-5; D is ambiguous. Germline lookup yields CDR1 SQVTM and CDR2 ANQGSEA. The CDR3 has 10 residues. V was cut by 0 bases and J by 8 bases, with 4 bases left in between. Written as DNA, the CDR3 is TGCAGCGTTGAAGATCATACCCAGTACTTC. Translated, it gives CSVEDHTQYF. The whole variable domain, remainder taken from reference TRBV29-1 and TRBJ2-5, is SAVISQKPSRDICQRGTSLTIQCQVDSQVTMMFWYRQQPGQSLTLIATANQGSEATYESGFVIDKFPISRPNLTFSTLTVSNMSPEDSSIYLCSVEDHTQYFGPGTRLLVL.

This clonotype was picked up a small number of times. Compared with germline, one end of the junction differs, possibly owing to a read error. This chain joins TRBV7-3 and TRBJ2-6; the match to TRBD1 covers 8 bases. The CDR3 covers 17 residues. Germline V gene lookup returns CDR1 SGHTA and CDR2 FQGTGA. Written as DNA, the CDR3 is TGCGCCAGCAGCCGAGGACAGGGTGAAACTGGGGCCAACGTCCTGACTTTC. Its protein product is CASSRGQGETGANVLTF. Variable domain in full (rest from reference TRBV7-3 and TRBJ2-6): GAGVSQTPSNKVTEKGKYVELRCDPISGHTALYWYRQSLGQGPEFLIYFQGTGAADDSGLPNDRFFAVRPEGSVSTLKIQRTERGDSAVYLCASSRGQGETGANVLTFGAGSRLTVL.

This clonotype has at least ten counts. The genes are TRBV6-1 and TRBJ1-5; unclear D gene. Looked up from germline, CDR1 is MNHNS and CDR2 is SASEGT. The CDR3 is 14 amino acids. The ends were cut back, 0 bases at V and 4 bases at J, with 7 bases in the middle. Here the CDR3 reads CASSEASVNQPQHF. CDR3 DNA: TGTGCCAGCAGTGAAGCGAGTGTTAATCAGCCCCAGCATTTT.

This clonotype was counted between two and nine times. The CDR3 loop reads CASSHSVTRRGGSYEQYF. DNA of the CDR3: TGCGCCAGCAGCCATTCCGTAACCCGGCGGGGGGGAAGCTACGAGCAGTACTTC. This rearrangement joins TRBV4-1 to TRBJ2-7; 9 nucleotides align to TRBD2. The CDR3 runs to 18 residues. The trim removed 3 bases at V and 3 bases at J, leaving 15 bases unmatched. CDR1 and CDR2 (germline): MGHRA, YSYEKL.

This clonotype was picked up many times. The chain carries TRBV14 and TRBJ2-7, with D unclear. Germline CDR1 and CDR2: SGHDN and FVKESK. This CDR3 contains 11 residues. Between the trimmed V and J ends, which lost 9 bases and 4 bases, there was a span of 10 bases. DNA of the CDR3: TGTGCCAGTAGTCAAGGGTACGAGCAGTACTTC. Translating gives CASSQGYEQYF.

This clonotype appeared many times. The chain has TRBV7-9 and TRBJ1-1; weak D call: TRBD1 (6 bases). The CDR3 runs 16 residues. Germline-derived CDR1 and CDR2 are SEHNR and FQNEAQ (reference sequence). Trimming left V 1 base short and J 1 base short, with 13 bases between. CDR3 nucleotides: TGTGCCAGCAGCTTAGTAGACGGGGGCACGAACACTGAAGCTTTCTTT. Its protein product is CASSLVDGGTNTEAFF.

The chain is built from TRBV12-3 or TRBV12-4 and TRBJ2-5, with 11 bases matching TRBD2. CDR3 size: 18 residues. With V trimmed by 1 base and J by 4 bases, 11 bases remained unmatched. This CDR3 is CASSLVGLAATPGETQYF. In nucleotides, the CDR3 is TGTGCCAGCAGTTTAGTGGGACTAGCGGCCACCCCGGGAGAGACCCAGTACTTC.